Below, one TCR beta chain is given with its context. There are 16 residues in the CDR3. V lost 1 base to trimming and J lost 4 bases; unmatched junction nucleotides: 9. Germline CDR1 reads LGHDT; CDR2 reads YNNKEL (reference sequence). Measured with immunoSEQ multiplex PCR; TCRdb has only the in-frame clones, and not every one. The sample has about 250,000 clones; around four fifths are singletons. This specimen comes from a study of blood T cell repertoires in COVID-19. The receptor was isolated from an elderly man with acute or convalescent COVID-19. Sequences were obtained from peripheral blood. The J gene is TRBJ2-5, the V gene TRBV3-1 (or the pseudogene TRBV3-2), with 7 positions matching TRBD2. The CDR3 is CASSQAGSAGTETQYF. In DNA form, the CDR3 reads TGTGCCAGCAGCCAAGCGGGGTCAGCGGGGACAGAGACCCAGTACTTC.